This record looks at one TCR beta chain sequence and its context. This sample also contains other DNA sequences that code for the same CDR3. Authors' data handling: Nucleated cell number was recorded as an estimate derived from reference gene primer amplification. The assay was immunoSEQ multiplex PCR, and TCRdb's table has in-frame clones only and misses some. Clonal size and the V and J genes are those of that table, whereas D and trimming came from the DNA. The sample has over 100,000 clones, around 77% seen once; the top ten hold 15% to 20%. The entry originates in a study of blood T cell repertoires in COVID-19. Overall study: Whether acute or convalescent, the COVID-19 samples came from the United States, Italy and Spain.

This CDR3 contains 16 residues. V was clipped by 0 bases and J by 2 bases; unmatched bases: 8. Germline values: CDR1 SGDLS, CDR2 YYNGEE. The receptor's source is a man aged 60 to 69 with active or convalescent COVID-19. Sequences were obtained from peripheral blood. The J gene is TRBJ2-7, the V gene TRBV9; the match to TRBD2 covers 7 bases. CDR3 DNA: TGTGCCAGCAGCGTAGTGGCTAGCGGAGCCCCCTACGAGCAGTACTTC. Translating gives CASSVVASGAPYEQYF.